This T cell receptor beta chain emerged from a study of blood T cell repertoires in COVID-19. Overall study context: Researchers got acute and convalescent COVID-19 samples from the United States, Italy and Spain. PBMCs, B-cell-depleted T cells, or T cells provided the cDNA or gDNA that made up the material.

There are 16 residues in the CDR3. Germline lookup yields CDR1 SGHTA and CDR2 FQGNSA. The V and J ends lost 5 bases and 2 bases, in that order; junction bases with no gene match: 7. Profiling relied on immunoSEQ multiplex PCR, and the TCRdb table lists in-frame clones only, not all of them. In the table there are around 260,000 clones, roughly four fifths of which are singletons. Enrollment of patients from Seattle took place during active infection, with longitudinal follow-up. The sample was peripheral blood. The chain combines TRBV7-2 with TRBJ2-3; 10 bases line up with TRBD2. This sequence originates from a person in their 70s with COVID-19, enrolled during active disease. CDR3 coding DNA: TGTGCCAGCAGCGCAATCGGACTAGCGGCCACAGATACGCAGTATTTT. As protein: CASSAIGLAATDTQYF.